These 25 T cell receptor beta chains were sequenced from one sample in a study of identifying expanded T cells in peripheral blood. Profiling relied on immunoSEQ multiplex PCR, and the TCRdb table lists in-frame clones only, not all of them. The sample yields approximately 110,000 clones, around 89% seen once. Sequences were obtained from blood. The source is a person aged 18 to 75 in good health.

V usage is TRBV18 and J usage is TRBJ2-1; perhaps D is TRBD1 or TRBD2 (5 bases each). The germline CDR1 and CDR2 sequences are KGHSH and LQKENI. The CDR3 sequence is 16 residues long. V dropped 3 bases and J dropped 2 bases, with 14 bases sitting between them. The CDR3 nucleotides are TGTGCCAGCTCACCTCTTCCACCGGGGCCCTACAATGAGCAGTTCTTC. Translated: CASSPLPPGPYNEQFF.

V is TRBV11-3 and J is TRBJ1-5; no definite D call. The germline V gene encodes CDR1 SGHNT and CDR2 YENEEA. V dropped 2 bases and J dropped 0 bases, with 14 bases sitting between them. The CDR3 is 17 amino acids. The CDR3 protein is CASSLHSRENSNQPQHF. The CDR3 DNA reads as TGTGCCAGCAGCTTACACTCGAGGGAGAATAGCAATCAGCCCCAGCATTTT.

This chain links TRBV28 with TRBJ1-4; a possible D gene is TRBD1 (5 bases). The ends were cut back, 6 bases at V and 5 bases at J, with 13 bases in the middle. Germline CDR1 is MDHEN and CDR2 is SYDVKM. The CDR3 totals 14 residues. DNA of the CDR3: TGTGCCAGCAGCGTTCTGACAGCGAATGAAAAACTGTTTTTT. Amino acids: CASSVLTANEKLFF.

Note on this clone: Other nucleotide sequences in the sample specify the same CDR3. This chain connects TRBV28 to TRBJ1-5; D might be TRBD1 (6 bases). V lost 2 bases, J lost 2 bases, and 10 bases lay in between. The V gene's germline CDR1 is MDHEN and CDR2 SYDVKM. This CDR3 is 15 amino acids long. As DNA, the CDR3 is TGTGCCAGCAGTTTACCGACAGGCGGCAATCAGCCCCAGCATTTT. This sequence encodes CASSLPTGGNQPQHF.

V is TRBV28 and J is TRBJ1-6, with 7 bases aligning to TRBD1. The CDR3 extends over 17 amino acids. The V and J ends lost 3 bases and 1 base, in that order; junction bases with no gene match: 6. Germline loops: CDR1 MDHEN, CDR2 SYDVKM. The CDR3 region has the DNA TGTGCCAGCAGTTTGGGAGGGGGCGGTTCCTATAATTCACCCCTCCACTTT. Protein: CASSLGGGGSYNSPLHF.

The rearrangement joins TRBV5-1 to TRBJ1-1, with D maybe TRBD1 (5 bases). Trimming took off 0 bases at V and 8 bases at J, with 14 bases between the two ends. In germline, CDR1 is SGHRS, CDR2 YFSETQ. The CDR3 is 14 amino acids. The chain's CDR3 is CASSLAEGDLEAFF. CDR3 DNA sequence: TGCGCCAGCAGCTTGGCCGAAGGGGATCTCGAAGCTTTCTTT.

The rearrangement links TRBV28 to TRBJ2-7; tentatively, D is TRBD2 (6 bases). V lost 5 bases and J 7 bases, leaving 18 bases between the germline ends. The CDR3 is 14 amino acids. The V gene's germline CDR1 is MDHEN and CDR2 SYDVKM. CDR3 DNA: TGTGCCAGCAGTCCTGCGCCCTTTGGGGGGGAGCAGTACTTC. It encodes CASSPAPFGGEQYF.

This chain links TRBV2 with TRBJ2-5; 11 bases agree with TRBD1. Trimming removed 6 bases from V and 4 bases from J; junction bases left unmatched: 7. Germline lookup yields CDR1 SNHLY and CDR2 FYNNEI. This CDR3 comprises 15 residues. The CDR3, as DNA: TGTGCCAGCAGGGACAGGGGGCGGTCTGTAGAGACCCAGTACTTC. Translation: CASRDRGRSVETQYF.

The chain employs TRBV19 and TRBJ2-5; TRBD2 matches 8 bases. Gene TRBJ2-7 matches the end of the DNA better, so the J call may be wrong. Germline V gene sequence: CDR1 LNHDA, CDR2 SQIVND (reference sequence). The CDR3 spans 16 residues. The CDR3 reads CASSTPGGQNWGEQYF. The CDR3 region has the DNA TGTGCCAGTAGCACCCCGGGGGGGCAGAACTGGGGCGAGCAGTACTTC.

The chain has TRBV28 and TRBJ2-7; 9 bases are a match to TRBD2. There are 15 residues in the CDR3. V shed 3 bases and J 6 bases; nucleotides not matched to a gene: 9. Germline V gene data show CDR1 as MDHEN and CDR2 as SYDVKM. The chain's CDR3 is CASSFPSRGGPEQYF. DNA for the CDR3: TGTGCCAGCAGTTTTCCGTCGCGGGGGGGCCCCGAGCAGTACTTC.

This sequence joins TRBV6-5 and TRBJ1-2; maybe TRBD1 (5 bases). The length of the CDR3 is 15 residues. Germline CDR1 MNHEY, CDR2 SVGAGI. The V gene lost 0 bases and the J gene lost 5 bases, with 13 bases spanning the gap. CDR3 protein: CASSYSSGGVYGYTF. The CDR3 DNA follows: TGTGCCAGCAGTTACTCATCGGGGGGAGTATATGGCTACACCTTC.

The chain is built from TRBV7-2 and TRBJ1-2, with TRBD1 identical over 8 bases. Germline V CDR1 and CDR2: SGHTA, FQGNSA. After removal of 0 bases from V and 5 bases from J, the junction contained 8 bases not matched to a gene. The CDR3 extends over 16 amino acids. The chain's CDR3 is CASSLAAQGAGYGYTF. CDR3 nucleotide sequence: TGTGCCAGCAGCTTAGCGGCGCAGGGGGCGGGGTATGGCTACACCTTC.

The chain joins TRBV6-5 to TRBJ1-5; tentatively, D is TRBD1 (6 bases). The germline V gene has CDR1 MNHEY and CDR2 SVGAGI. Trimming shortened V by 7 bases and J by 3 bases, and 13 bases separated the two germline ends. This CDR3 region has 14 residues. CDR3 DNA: TGTGCCAGCACGCCCCGGACAGCCAATCAGCCCCAGCATTTT. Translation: CASTPRTANQPQHF.

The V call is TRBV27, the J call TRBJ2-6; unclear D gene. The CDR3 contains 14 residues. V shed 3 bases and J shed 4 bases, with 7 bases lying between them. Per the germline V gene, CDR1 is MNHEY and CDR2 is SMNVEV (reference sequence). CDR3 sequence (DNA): TGTGCCAGCAGTTTGGGGTCCGGGGCCAACGTCCTGACTTTC. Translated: CASSLGSGANVLTF.

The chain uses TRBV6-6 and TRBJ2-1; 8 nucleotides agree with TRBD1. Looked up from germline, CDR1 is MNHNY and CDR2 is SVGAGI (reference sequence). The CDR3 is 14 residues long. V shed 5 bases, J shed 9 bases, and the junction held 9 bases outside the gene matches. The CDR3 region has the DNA TGTGCCAGCAGTGCGACAGGGGTAGGGGGTGAGCAGTTCTTC. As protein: CASSATGVGGEQFF.

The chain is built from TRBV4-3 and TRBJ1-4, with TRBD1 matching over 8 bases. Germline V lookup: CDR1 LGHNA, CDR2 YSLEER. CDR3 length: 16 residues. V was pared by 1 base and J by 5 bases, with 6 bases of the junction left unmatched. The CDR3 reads CASSQGPGTGNEKLFF. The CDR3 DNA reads TGCGCCAGCAGCCAAGGGCCGGGGACAGGCAATGAAAAACTGTTTTTT.

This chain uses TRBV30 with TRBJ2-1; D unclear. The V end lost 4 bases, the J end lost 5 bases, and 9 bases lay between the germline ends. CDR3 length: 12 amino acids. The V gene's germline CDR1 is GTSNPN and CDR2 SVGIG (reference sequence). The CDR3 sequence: CAWKGIDNEQFF. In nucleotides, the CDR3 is TGTGCCTGGAAGGGTATTGACAATGAGCAGTTCTTC. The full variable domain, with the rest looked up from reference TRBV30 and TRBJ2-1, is SQTIHQWPATLVQPVGSPLSLECTVEGTSNPNLYWYRQAAGRGLQLLFYSVGIGQISSEVPQNLSASRPQDRQFILSSKKLLLSDSGFYLCAWKGIDNEQFFGPGTRLTVL.

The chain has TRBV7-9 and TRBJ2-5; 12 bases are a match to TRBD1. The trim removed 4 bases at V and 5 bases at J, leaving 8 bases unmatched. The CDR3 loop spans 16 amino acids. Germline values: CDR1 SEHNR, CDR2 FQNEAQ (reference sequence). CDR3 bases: TGTGCCAGCAGCTCGCCTGGGACAGGGGGCGGGGAGACCCAGTACTTC. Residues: CASSSPGTGGGETQYF.

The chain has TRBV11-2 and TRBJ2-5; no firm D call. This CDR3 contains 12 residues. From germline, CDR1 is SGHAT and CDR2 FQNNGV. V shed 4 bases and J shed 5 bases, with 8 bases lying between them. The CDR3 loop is CASSSTRETQYF. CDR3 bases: TGTGCCAGCAGCTCAACCCGGGAGACCCAGTACTTC. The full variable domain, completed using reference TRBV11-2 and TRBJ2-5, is EAGVAQSPRYKIIEKRQSVAFWCNPISGHATLYWYQQILGQGPKLLIQFQNNGVVDDSQLPKDRFSAERLKGVDSTLKIQPAKLEDSAVYLCASSSTRETQYFGPGTRLLVL.

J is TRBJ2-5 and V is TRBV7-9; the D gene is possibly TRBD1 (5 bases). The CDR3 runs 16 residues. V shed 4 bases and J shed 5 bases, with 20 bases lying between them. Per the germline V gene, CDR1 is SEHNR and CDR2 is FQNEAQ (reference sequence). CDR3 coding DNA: TGTGCCAGCAGCTCCCCTTCCGCGCCCTCAGGGGAGACCCAGTACTTC. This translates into CASSSPSAPSGETQYF.

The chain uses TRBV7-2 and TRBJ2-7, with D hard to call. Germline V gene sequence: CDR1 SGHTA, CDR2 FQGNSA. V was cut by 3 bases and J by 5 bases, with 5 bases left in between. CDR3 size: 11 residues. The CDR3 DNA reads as TGTGCCAGCAGCTTTACCCACGAGCAGTACTTC. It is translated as CASSFTHEQYF.

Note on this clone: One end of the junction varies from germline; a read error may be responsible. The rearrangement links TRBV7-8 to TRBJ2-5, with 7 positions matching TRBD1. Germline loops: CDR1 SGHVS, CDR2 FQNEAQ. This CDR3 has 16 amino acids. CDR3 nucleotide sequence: TGTGCCAGCAGCTCCACAGGGGCTGTACACCAAGAGCCCCAGTACTTC. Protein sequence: CASSSTGAVHQEPQYF.

The CDR3 reads CASSISRGADTQYF. CDR3 DNA: TGTGCCAGTAGTATTTCGCGGGGGGCAGATACGCAGTATTTT. The gene calls are TRBV19 and TRBJ2-3; 8 positions agree with TRBD2. CDR1 is LNHDA and CDR2 is SQIVND in the germline V gene (reference sequence). The CDR3 covers 14 residues. Trimming removed 3 bases from V and 4 bases from J; junction bases left unmatched: 3.

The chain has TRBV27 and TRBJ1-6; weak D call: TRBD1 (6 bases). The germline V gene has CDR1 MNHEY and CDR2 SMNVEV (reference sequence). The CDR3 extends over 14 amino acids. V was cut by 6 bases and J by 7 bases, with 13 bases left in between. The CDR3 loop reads CASSTGLGNSPLHF. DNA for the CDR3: TGTGCCAGCAGCACAGGGCTTGGGAATTCACCCCTCCACTTT.

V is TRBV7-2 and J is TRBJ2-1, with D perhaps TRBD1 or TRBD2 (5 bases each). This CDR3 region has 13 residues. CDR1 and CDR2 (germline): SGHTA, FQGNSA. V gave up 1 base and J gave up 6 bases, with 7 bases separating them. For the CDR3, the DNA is TGTGCCAGCAGCTTAGTTGGGGGCAATGAGCAGTTCTTC. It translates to CASSLVGGNEQFF.